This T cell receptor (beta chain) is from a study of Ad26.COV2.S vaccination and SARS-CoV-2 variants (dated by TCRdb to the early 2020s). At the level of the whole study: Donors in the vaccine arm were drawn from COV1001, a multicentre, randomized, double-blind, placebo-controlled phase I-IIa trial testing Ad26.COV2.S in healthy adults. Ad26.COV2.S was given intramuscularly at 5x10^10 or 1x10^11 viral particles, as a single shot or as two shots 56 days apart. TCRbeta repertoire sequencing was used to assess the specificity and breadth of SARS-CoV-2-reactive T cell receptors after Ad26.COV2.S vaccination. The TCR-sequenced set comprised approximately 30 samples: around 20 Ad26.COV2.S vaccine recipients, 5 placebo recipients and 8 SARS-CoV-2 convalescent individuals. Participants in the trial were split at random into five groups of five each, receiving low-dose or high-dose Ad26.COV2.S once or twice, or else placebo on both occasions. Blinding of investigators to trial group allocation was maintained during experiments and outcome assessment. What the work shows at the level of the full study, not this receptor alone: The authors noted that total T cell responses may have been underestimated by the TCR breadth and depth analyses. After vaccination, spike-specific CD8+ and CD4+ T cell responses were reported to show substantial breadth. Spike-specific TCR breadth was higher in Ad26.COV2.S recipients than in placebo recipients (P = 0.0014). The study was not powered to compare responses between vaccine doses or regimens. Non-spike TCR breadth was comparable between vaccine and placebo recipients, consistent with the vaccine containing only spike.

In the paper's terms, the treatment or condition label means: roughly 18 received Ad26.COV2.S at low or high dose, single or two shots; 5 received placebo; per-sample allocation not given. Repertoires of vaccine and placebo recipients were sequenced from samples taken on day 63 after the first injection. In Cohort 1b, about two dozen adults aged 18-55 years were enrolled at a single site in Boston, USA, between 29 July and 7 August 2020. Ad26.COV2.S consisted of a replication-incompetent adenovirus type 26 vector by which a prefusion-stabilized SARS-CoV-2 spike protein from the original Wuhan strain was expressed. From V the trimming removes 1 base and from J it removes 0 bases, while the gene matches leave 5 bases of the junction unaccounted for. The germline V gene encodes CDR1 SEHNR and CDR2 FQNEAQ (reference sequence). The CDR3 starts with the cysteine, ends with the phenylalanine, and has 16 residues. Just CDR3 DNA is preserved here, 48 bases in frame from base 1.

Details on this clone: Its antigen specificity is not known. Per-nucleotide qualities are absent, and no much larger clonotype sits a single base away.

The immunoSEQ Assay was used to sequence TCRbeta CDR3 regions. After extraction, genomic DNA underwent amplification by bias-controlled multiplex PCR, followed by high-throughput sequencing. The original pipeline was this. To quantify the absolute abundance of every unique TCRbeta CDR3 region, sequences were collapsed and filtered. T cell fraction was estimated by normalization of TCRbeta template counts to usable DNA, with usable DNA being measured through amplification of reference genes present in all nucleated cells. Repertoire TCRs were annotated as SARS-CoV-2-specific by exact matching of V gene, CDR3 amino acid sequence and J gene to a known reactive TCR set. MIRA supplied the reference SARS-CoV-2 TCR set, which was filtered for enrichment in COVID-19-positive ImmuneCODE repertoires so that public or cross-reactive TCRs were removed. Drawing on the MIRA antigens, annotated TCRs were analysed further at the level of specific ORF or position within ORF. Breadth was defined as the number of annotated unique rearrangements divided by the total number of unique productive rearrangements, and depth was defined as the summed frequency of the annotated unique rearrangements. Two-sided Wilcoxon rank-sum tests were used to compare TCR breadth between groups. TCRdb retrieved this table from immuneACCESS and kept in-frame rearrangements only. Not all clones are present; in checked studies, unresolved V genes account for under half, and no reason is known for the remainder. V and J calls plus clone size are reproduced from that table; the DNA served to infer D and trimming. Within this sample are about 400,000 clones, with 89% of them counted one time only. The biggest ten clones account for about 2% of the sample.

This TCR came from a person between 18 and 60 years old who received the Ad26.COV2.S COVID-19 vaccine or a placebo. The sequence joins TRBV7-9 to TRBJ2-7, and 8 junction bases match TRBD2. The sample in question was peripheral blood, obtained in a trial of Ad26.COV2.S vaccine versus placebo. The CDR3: CASSLVGLAGSYEQYF. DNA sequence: TGTGCCAGCAGCTTAGTCGGGCTAGCGGGCTCCTACGAGCAGTACTTC.